This T cell receptor (beta chain) emerged from a study of cytomegalovirus exposure and HLA in healthy donors. General study points: A later analysis showed HLA-associated TCR beta chains outstripping equally common others in clonal expansion.

Between the trimmed V and J ends, which lost 4 bases and 3 bases, there was a span of 16 bases. The CDR3 covers 16 residues. CDR1 is MNHEY, CDR2 SVGAGI, per germline. In the PCR, 60 Vbeta and 13 Jbeta primers were used. The protocol was immunoSEQ multiplex PCR, while the TCRdb copy is restricted to in-frame clones and leaves out a portion. The sample contains some 140,000 clones, around 80% of which appear only once. As concerns this clone: The antigen is not known.

Sequencing was carried out using PBMCs. V is TRBV6-5 and J is TRBJ2-1; maybe TRBD1 (6 bases). This sequence originates from a man in his thirties or forties in good health and CMV-seronegative. CDR3 sequence: CASSSVSSGHYNEQFF. DNA for the CDR3: TGTGCCAGCAGTTCTGTTAGTTCGGGACACTACAATGAGCAGTTCTTC.